These 23 T cell receptor beta chains were sequenced from one sample in a study of OX40 agonist ivuxolimab in advanced cancers. The assay was immunoSEQ multiplex PCR, and TCRdb's table has in-frame clones only and misses some. Of approximately 110,000 clones in the sample, 85% to 95% were seen once. Sequences were derived from CD4+ or CD8+ T cells sorted from blood, sampled in a trial of the OX40 agonist ivuxolimab. Source of these receptors: an adult with an advanced solid tumor such as melanoma, head and neck, liver or kidney cancer.

This clone came up once. The chain recombines TRBV11-3 with TRBJ2-2; possible D gene TRBD1, 5 bases. The CDR3 is made up of 13 amino acids. The V end lost 6 bases, the J end lost 6 bases, and 11 bases lay between the germline ends. Germline CDR1 SGHNT, CDR2 YENEEA. Here the CDR3 reads CASSSGFSGELFF. CDR3 DNA sequence: TGTGCCAGCAGTTCAGGGTTTTCCGGGGAGCTGTTTTTT.

This clone showed up just a few times. The chain links TRBV6-6 to TRBJ2-1; D remains unclear. The CDR3 runs to 15 residues. The germline V and J ends were trimmed by 4 bases and 0 bases, with 10 bases remaining between them. Looked up from germline, CDR1 is MNHNY and CDR2 is SVGAGI (reference sequence). As DNA, the CDR3 is TGTGCCAGCAGTTGGGCAGGCAACTCCTACAATGAGCAGTTCTTC. It yields the protein CASSWAGNSYNEQFF.

This chain connects TRBV5-1 to TRBJ1-4; D is ambiguous. V was trimmed by 2 bases and J by 5 bases, leaving 10 bases between them. This CDR3 has 14 amino acids. Germline CDR1 reads SGHRS; CDR2 reads YFSETQ. CDR3 sequence: CASSLTTSNEKLFF. The CDR3 DNA reads TGCGCCAGCAGCTTAACGACCTCCAATGAAAAACTGTTTTTT.

The chain joins TRBV18 to TRBJ2-3, with 15 bases matching TRBD2. In germline, CDR1 is KGHSH, CDR2 LQKENI. The junction had 7 bases not matched to a gene; V was cut back by 6 bases and J by 3 bases. The CDR3 covers 17 residues. CDR3 sequence: CASSTGTSGRITDTQYF. The CDR3 DNA sequence: TGTGCCAGCTCGACCGGGACTAGCGGGAGGATAACAGATACGCAGTATTTT. The whole variable domain, filled in from reference TRBV18 and TRBJ2-3, reads NAGVMQNPRHLVRRRGQEARLRCSPMKGHSHVYWYRQLPEEGLKFMVYLQKENIIDESGMPKERFSAEFPKEGPSILRIQQVVRGDSAAYFCASSTGTSGRITDTQYFGPGTRLTVL.

The V and J genes are TRBV28 and TRBJ2-3, with 12 bases fitting TRBD2. Trimming cost V 5 bases and J 4 bases; bases outside gene matches: 4. CDR1 and CDR2 (germline): MDHEN, SYDVKM. The CDR3 runs 15 residues. The CDR3 protein is CASSPSGGGPDTQYF. CDR3 in DNA: TGTGCCAGCAGTCCTAGCGGGGGGGGGCCAGATACGCAGTATTTT.

The V call is TRBV28, the J call TRBJ1-2; 11 nucleotides line up with TRBD1. Germline loops: CDR1 MDHEN, CDR2 SYDVKM. This CDR3 is 19 amino acids long. Losses at the gene ends were 6 bases for V and 1 base for J; bases not matched to a gene: 16. In nucleotides, the CDR3 is TGTGCCAGCAGCGCCCCGACGGGGACAGGGGGGAGGTATAACTATGGCTACACCTTC. It is translated as CASSAPTGTGGRYNYGYTF.

The chain joins TRBV28 to TRBJ2-1; TRBD2 matches at 9 bases. Germline-derived CDR1 and CDR2 are MDHEN and SYDVKM. V was clipped by 6 bases and J by 5 bases; unmatched bases: 8. This CDR3 has 15 residues. The CDR3 protein is CASSLRLAGNNEQFF. Written as DNA, the CDR3 is TGTGCCAGCAGCTTAAGGCTAGCGGGGAACAATGAGCAGTTCTTC.

The chain couples TRBV2 to TRBJ2-1, with D possibly being TRBD1 or TRBD2 (5 bases each). The length of the CDR3 is 13 residues. CDR1 SNHLY and CDR2 FYNNEI come from the germline V gene. Trimming took 7 bases from V and 7 from J, leaving 14 bases between them. The CDR3 here is CASTSLGGNEQFF. CDR3 sequence (DNA): TGTGCCAGCACTTCCCTTGGGGGTAATGAGCAGTTCTTC.

The rearrangement joins TRBV5-6 to TRBJ1-1; no reliable D call. The CDR3 is made up of 15 amino acids. V was clipped by 3 bases and J by 1 base, with 13 bases between them. Per the germline V gene, CDR1 is SGHDT and CDR2 is YYEEEE. CDR3 loop: CASSWSLHPNTEAFF. The CDR3 coding sequence is TGTGCCAGCAGCTGGTCCCTACACCCGAACACTGAAGCTTTCTTT.

The rearrangement joins TRBV18 to TRBJ2-5, with 8 bases aligning to TRBD1. This CDR3 contains 16 residues. In germline, CDR1 is KGHSH, CDR2 LQKENI. V was clipped by 1 base and J by 4 bases; unmatched bases: 8. The CDR3: CASSPLGTGVGETQYF. In DNA, the CDR3 is TGTGCCAGCTCACCACTCGGGACAGGCGTGGGAGAGACCCAGTACTTC.

The genes are TRBV7-2 and TRBJ1-1; 8 nucleotides agree with TRBD1. The germline CDR1 and CDR2 sequences are SGHTA and FQGNSA. CDR3 length equals 13 residues. The V gene end was trimmed by 6 bases and the J gene end by 5 bases; junction bases not matched to a gene: 5. The CDR3 region has the DNA TGTGCCAGCAGTTCAGGGGGCGCGACTGAAGCTTTCTTT. This sequence encodes CASSSGGATEAFF.

This clone was seen once. The V gene is TRBV2, the J gene TRBJ2-2; D call uncertain. The CDR3 length is 14 residues. Trimming stripped 7 bases from V and 2 bases from J, with 11 bases between. CDR1 is SNHLY and CDR2 is FYNNEI in the germline V gene. The CDR3 region is CASNGPPNTGELFF. CDR3 DNA sequence: TGTGCCAGCAATGGACCACCTAACACCGGGGAGCTGTTTTTT.

DNA of the CDR3: TGTGCCAGCAGCTTAGGGGGGAGGGTCACCGGGGAGCTGTTTTTT. Amino acids: CASSLGGRVTGELFF. This chain joins TRBV7-2 and TRBJ2-2, with 7 nucleotides matching TRBD2. This CDR3 contains 15 residues. The germline gives CDR1 SGHTA, CDR2 FQGNSA. Unmatched junction bases numbered 3, after V lost 1 base and J lost 4 bases. Based on the CDR3 plus reference TRBV7-2 and TRBJ2-2, the full variable domain is GAGVSQSPSNKVTEKGKDVELRCDPISGHTALYWYRQSLGQGLEFLIYFQGNSAPDKSGLPSDRFSAERTGGSVSTLTIQRTQQEDSAVYLCASSLGGRVTGELFFGEGSRLTVL.

In the case of this clone: One junction end does not reproduce the germline sequence, and a read error may be involved. The chain is built from TRBV18 and TRBJ1-1, with D perhaps TRBD1 (5 bases). The CDR3 has 15 residues. Germline-derived CDR1 and CDR2 are KGHSH and LQKENI. The CDR3 nucleotides are TGTGCCAGCTCACCTACGTGGGGGTGGAAGACTGAAGCTTCCTTT. Protein: CASSPTWGWKTEASF.

V usage is TRBV7-8 and J usage is TRBJ1-2; no definite D call. The CDR3 contains 13 residues. V gave up 5 bases and J gave up 4 bases, with 11 bases separating them. CDR1 is SGHVS and CDR2 is FQNEAQ in the germline V gene. DNA of the CDR3: TGTGCCAGCAGCCCGGGCCTGCCCTATGGCTACACCTTC. Amino acids: CASSPGLPYGYTF.

The chain carries TRBV5-1 and TRBJ2-7; 7 bases align to TRBD2. CDR3 length equals 14 residues. Germline V gene sequence: CDR1 SGHRS, CDR2 YFSETQ. The junction had 4 bases not matched to a gene; V was cut back by 2 bases and J by 2 bases. CDR3 loop: CASSLGGSTYEQYF. The CDR3 nucleotides read TGCGCCAGCAGCTTAGGCGGGAGTACCTACGAGCAGTACTTC.

The chain carries TRBV19 and TRBJ2-1, with D perhaps TRBD2 (6 bases). This CDR3 region has 16 residues. The V and J ends lost 2 bases and 2 bases respectively, with 13 bases between them. The germline V gene has CDR1 LNHDA and CDR2 SQIVND (reference sequence). CDR3: CASSIRGGLTYNEQFF. In DNA, the CDR3 is TGTGCCAGTAGTATACGAGGAGGGTTGACCTACAATGAGCAGTTCTTC.

The V gene is TRBV5-8, the J gene TRBJ1-2; D gene uncertain. This CDR3 has 13 residues. The germline V and J ends were trimmed by 1 base and 8 bases, with 12 bases remaining between them. Germline V lookup: CDR1 SGHTS, CDR2 YDEGEE. The CDR3: CASSLSRVHGYTF. DNA of the CDR3: TGTGCCAGCAGCTTGTCAAGGGTTCACGGCTACACCTTC.

The CDR3, as DNA: TGTGCCAGCAGGATGGACAGGAACAACTATGGCTACACCTTC. It specifies CASRMDRNNYGYTF. This chain uses TRBV2 with TRBJ1-2; the match to TRBD1 covers 7 bases. The CDR3 contains 14 residues. V was clipped by 6 bases and J by 2 bases; unmatched bases: 6. CDR1 and CDR2 (germline): SNHLY, FYNNEI.

The chain is built from TRBV6-5 and TRBJ2-5; D is uncertain. The DNA end lines up better with TRBJ2-7; the J call may be wrong. The CDR3 is made up of 14 amino acids. In germline, CDR1 is MNHEY, CDR2 SVGAGI. This CDR3 reads CASSYVWGSSEQYF. The CDR3 DNA reads as TGTGCCAGCAGTTACGTATGGGGAAGCTCCGAGCAGTACTTC.

This chain links TRBV28 with TRBJ1-4, with TRBD1 matching 9 bases. The ends lost 2 bases at V and 7 bases at J; junction bases unmatched: 5. Germline CDR1 and CDR2: MDHEN and SYDVKM. This CDR3 has 15 amino acids. Here the CDR3 DNA reads TGTGCCAGCAGTTTAGGGGGACAGGGAAGTGAAAAACTGTTTTTT. This translates into CASSLGGQGSEKLFF. Combining the CDR3 with reference TRBV28 and TRBJ1-4 gives the whole variable domain DVKVTQSSRYLVKRTGEKVFLECVQDMDHENMFWYRQDPGLGLRLIYFSYDVKMKEKGDIPEGYSVSREKKERFSLILESASTNQTSMYLCASSLGGQGSEKLFFGSGTQLSVL.

V and J are TRBV7-8 and TRBJ2-5; the D gene is possibly TRBD2 (6 bases). The CDR3 has 13 residues. CDR1 is SGHVS, CDR2 FQNEAQ, per germline. Trimming cost V 5 bases and J 5 bases, with 12 bases left between them. CDR3 sequence: CASSLRLGETQYF. The CDR3 DNA reads TGTGCCAGCAGCCTCAGACTAGGGGAGACCCAGTACTTC.

The V gene is TRBV7-3, the J gene TRBJ2-7, with D tentatively TRBD2 (6 bases). Per the germline V gene, CDR1 is SGHTA and CDR2 is FQGTGA. The CDR3 totals 14 residues. The V end lost 5 bases, the J end lost 0 bases, and 11 bases lay between the germline ends. CDR3 protein: CASSPTSSSYEQYF. CDR3 bases: TGTGCCAGCAGCCCTACTAGCAGCTCCTACGAGCAGTACTTC.